A few counts support the clone carrying this T cell receptor beta chain. Its antigen remains unknown. The data were obtained in a study of T-cell memory formation after mild COVID-19. In the study overall: Largely, TCR clusters stayed within a single donor. Findings and caveats of the study: CD4+ contracting clones were found mainly in CM and EM, and CD8+ ones in EMRA. Clones contracting across day 15 to 85 had a balanced CD4/CD8 profile; later expanding clones leaned CD4+.

V was clipped by 3 bases and J by 2 bases, with 22 bases between them. The CDR3 runs 18 residues. Germline V gene sequence: CDR1 SGHVS, CDR2 FNYEAQ. TCRdb analysed the 5' RACE reads with MiXCR anew, one entry per CDR3 protein. Here the sample spans 350,000 to 450,000 distinct CDR3 sequences, approximately 24% being singletons. This TCR was sampled from an adult woman who had mild COVID-19 (a few samples of this study predate the infection). Cell type and time point are not known. The J gene is TRBJ2-5, the V gene TRBV7-6, with D possibly TRBD2 on 6 matching bases. The sample consisted of PBMCs or a T cell subset sorted from them (not recorded which). The DNA for the CDR3 is TGTGCCAGCAGCTTTGGAGTGGCGGGACCGGGAAGTCAAGAGACCCAGTACTTC. It yields the protein CASSFGVAGPGSQETQYF.